These 24 T cell receptor beta chains were all obtained from the same sample, sequenced in a study of blood T cell repertoires in COVID-19. Data came from immunoSEQ multiplex PCR; TCRdb stores just in-frame clones and leaves some out. The profile shows 270,000 or so clones, about 88% of them singletons. Sequencing was carried out using PBMCs or T cells enriched from blood (not recorded which). These receptors were collected from a woman aged 50 to 65 who had been exposed to COVID-19.

To note about this clone: Other DNA sequences in this specimen translate into the identical CDR3. The genes are TRBV5-8 and TRBJ1-6, with D possibly being TRBD1 (6 bases). The germline CDR1 and CDR2 sequences are SGHTS and YDEGEE. Trimming pared 0 bases from V and 8 bases from J, leaving 6 bases between. This CDR3 region has 13 residues. Here the CDR3 reads CASSLDRDSPLHF. The CDR3 nucleotides are TGTGCCAGCAGCTTGGACAGGGATTCACCCCTCCACTTT. The variable domain in full, with the rest retrieved from reference TRBV5-8 and TRBJ1-6, is EAGVTQSPTHLIKTRGQQATLRCSPISGHTSVYWYQQALGLGLQFLLWYDEGEERNRGNFPPRFSGRQFPNYSSELNVNALELEDSALYLCASSLDRDSPLHFGNGTRLTVT.

V gene TRBV30 combines with J gene TRBJ1-2; TRBD1 matches 8 bases. The CDR3 consists of 13 residues. V lost 0 bases, J lost 12 bases, and 9 bases stayed unmatched. Germline assignment: CDR1 GTSNPN and CDR2 SVGIG (reference sequence). CDR3 in amino acids: CAWSVNRGEENTF. CDR3 nucleotide sequence: TGTGCCTGGAGTGTAAACAGGGGGGAGGAGAACACCTTC.

This clone was seen only once. The rearrangement uses TRBV9 and TRBJ1-2, with D unresolved. This CDR3 has 16 residues. Between the trimmed V and J ends, which lost 4 bases and 0 bases, there was a span of 16 bases. Germline values: CDR1 SGDLS, CDR2 YYNGEE. The CDR3 DNA follows: TGTGCCAGCAGCAAGCAGGCTACCTCAGCTAACTATGGCTACACCTTC. Translation gives CASSKQATSANYGYTF.

This clone was recorded once. The V gene is TRBV5-4, the J gene TRBJ2-1; tentative D call: TRBD1 (6 bases). V was clipped by 4 bases and J by 1 base, with 12 bases between them. The CDR3 is 15 amino acids. From germline, CDR1 is SGHNT and CDR2 YYREEE (reference sequence). CDR3 protein: CASSTGSGSYNEQFF. In nucleotides, the CDR3 is TGTGCCAGCAGCACAGGGAGTGGGTCCTACAATGAGCAGTTCTTC.

The chain recombines TRBV9 with TRBJ1-4; D is perhaps TRBD1 (6 bases). V gave up 4 bases and J gave up 8 bases, with 12 bases separating them. The CDR3 contains 13 residues. Per the germline V gene, CDR1 is SGDLS and CDR2 is YYNGEE. In DNA, the CDR3 is TGTGCCAGCAGCTCGACAGGAAACGAAAAACTGTTTTTT. It is translated as CASSSTGNEKLFF.

The chain employs TRBV18 and TRBJ1-1, with 7 bases lining up with TRBD1. The V gene's germline CDR1 is KGHSH and CDR2 LQKENI. V trimming: 5 bases; J trimming: 1 base; junction bases outside the gene matches: 4. The CDR3 consists of 14 residues. The CDR3 region has the DNA TGTGCCAGCTCAGCGGGACAGACGAACACTGAAGCTTTCTTT. Protein: CASSAGQTNTEAFF.

This chain joins TRBV27 and TRBJ2-7; maybe TRBD2 (6 bases). This CDR3 is 14 amino acids long. Germline-derived CDR1 and CDR2 are MNHEY and SMNVEV (reference sequence). The V end was cut by 6 bases, the J end by 3 bases, with 15 bases between. CDR3 sequence reads: CASSPAGLFYEQYF. In DNA, the CDR3 is TGTGCCAGCAGCCCGGCGGGACTCTTCTACGAGCAGTACTTC.

This chain connects TRBV5-6 to TRBJ1-4, with 11 bases fitting TRBD1. CDR3 length equals 14 residues. Germline CDR1 and CDR2: SGHDT and YYEEEE. Unmatched junction bases numbered 7, after V lost 3 bases and J lost 12 bases. The CDR3 region is CASSYGTGGKELFF. In DNA, the CDR3 is TGTGCCAGCAGCTATGGGACAGGGGGTAAGGAACTGTTTTTT.

The chain uses TRBV6-2 or TRBV6-3 and TRBJ1-1; TRBD1 aligns across 8 bases. CDR3 length: 15 residues. V dropped 2 bases and J dropped 4; count of bases not matched to a gene: 6. Germline lookup yields CDR1 MNHEY and CDR2 SVGEGT. CDR3 DNA: TGTGCCAGCAGTTACACCAGGGGGCTGAGCACTGAAGCTTTCTTT. This translates into CASSYTRGLSTEAFF.

This clone was counted once. The J gene is TRBJ1-6, the V gene TRBV27; perhaps TRBD1 as D (5 bases). Trimming cost V 1 base and J 0 bases, with 28 bases left between them. CDR1 MNHEY and CDR2 SMNVEV come from the germline V gene (reference sequence). CDR3 length: 23 residues. The CDR3 nucleotides are TGTGCCAGCAGTTTATACCGGTGGTCAAATGACAGTCCCCAGAGCTCCTATAATTCACCCCTCCACTTT. Protein sequence: CASSLYRWSNDSPQSSYNSPLHF.

In its sample, this clone was seen once. V gene TRBV10-3 combines with J gene TRBJ1-3; D is uncertain. There are 14 residues in the CDR3. CDR1 ENHRY and CDR2 SYGVKD come from the germline V gene. V was pared by 4 bases and J by 0 bases, with 7 bases between. The CDR3 DNA sequence: TGTGCCATCAGTGCAGACATCTCTGGAAACACCATATATTTT. Translation gives CAISADISGNTIYF.

This chain links TRBV6-5 with TRBJ2-2; possible D gene TRBD1, 5 bases. V was pared by 10 bases and J by 0 bases, with 15 bases between. Germline CDR1 reads MNHEY; CDR2 reads SVGAGI. The CDR3 sequence is 15 residues long. CDR3 sequence: CATTSDSSNTGELFF. The CDR3 nucleotides are TGTGCCACCACATCCGACAGCTCGAACACCGGGGAGCTGTTTTTT.

J is TRBJ1-3 and V is TRBV7-6, with 7 positions matching TRBD1. Trimming took 0 bases from V and 0 from J; bases not matched to a gene: 5. Germline V gene lookup returns CDR1 SGHVS and CDR2 FNYEAQ. The CDR3 runs to 17 residues. CDR3 DNA: TGTGCCAGCAGCTTAGCGCGACAGGGACTCTCTGGAAACACCATATATTTT. It translates to CASSLARQGLSGNTIYF.

V usage is TRBV29-1 and J usage is TRBJ1-1; TRBD1 agrees at 8 bases. With 2 bases clipped from V and 5 bases from J, the junction kept 10 bases outside the gene matches. The CDR3 loop spans 15 amino acids. CDR1 and CDR2 (germline): SQVTM, ANQGSEA. In DNA form, the CDR3 reads TGCAGCGTTGAATGGGTTGACAGGGGTAGAACTGAAGCTTTCTTT. Protein product: CSVEWVDRGRTEAFF.

The V and J genes are TRBV11-2 and TRBJ1-1, with D possibly being TRBD1 (6 bases). This CDR3 spans 16 amino acids. Looked up from germline, CDR1 is SGHAT and CDR2 is FQNNGV. V gave up 2 bases and J gave up 2 bases, with 15 bases separating them. The CDR3 nucleotides are TGTGCCAGCAGCTTATTGAGGGGGACCTTAAACACTGAAGCTTTCTTT. Its translation: CASSLLRGTLNTEAFF.

This chain uses TRBV28 with TRBJ2-7; D is ambiguous. Trimming removed 5 bases from V and 6 bases from J, with 14 bases in between. Germline values: CDR1 MDHEN, CDR2 SYDVKM. CDR3 size: 13 residues. The CDR3 here is CASSPQRIFEQYF. As DNA, the CDR3 is TGTGCCAGCAGTCCCCAGAGGATATTCGAGCAGTACTTC.

The rearrangement uses TRBV10-3 and TRBJ1-1; weak D call: TRBD1 (6 bases). The CDR3 has 17 residues. The V and J ends lost 0 bases and 0 bases respectively, with 14 bases between them. Germline CDR1 reads ENHRY; CDR2 reads SYGVKD. CDR3 sequence: CAISESSVGGVNTEAFF. The CDR3 bases are TGTGCCATCAGTGAGTCCAGTGTAGGGGGGGTGAACACTGAAGCTTTCTTT.

This chain's CDR3 is CASSQPTGLNTEAFF. The CDR3 DNA sequence: TGTGCCAGCAGCCAGCCGACAGGCTTGAACACTGAAGCTTTCTTT. The V gene is TRBV4-2, the J gene TRBJ1-1, with D perhaps TRBD1 (6 bases). Trimming left V 3 bases short and J 0 bases short, with 11 bases between. This CDR3 comprises 15 residues. CDR1 is LGHNA and CDR2 is YNFKEQ in the germline V gene.

The rearrangement links TRBV5-8 to TRBJ2-5; 12 bases map to TRBD2. CDR3 length equals 16 residues. V lost 1 base to trimming and J lost 5 bases; unmatched junction nucleotides: 6. Per the germline V gene, CDR1 is SGHTS and CDR2 is YDEGEE. The CDR3 here is CASSLLAGGPLETQYF. The CDR3 DNA follows: TGTGCCAGCAGCTTGCTAGCGGGGGGGCCCTTGGAGACCCAGTACTTC.

This clone was detected a few times. J is TRBJ1-1 and V is TRBV28; D possibly corresponds to TRBD1 (6 bases). Germline lookup yields CDR1 MDHEN and CDR2 SYDVKM. CDR3 length equals 12 residues. V dropped 3 bases and J dropped 8 bases, with 10 bases sitting between them. CDR3 coding DNA: TGTGCCAGCAGTTTCGGACAGAAAGAAGCTTTCTTT. Translating gives CASSFGQKEAFF.

This clone was detected a few times. Different DNA sequences within this sample yield the same CDR3. J is TRBJ1-1 and V is TRBV9; weak D call: TRBD1 (6 bases). Trimming shortened V by 0 bases and J by 0 bases, and 12 bases separated the two germline ends. The CDR3 spans 16 residues. Germline V gives CDR1 SGDLS, CDR2 YYNGEE. The chain's CDR3 is CASSVAAGGLNTEAFF. For the CDR3, the DNA is TGTGCCAGCAGCGTAGCTGCCGGGGGGCTGAACACTGAAGCTTTCTTT.

The count of this clone is one. This chain links TRBV11-3 with TRBJ2-1; the match to TRBD2 covers 8 bases. This CDR3 spans 16 amino acids. J lost 8 bases, V lost 1 base, and 10 bases had no gene match. The germline V gene has CDR1 SGHNT and CDR2 YENEEA. The chain's CDR3 is CASSLAAGAIFDEQFF. The CDR3, as DNA: TGTGCCAGCAGCTTAGCAGCGGGGGCCATTTTCGATGAGCAGTTCTTC.

The chain employs TRBV28 and TRBJ2-1; the D gene is possibly TRBD2 (5 bases). CDR1 is MDHEN, CDR2 SYDVKM, per germline. The CDR3 has 13 residues. The V end was cut by 4 bases, the J end by 6 bases, with 10 bases between. The CDR3 sequence is CASSSGGRNEQFF. In DNA, the CDR3 is TGTGCCAGCAGTTCGGGCGGGCGCAATGAGCAGTTCTTC.

The chain is built from TRBV9 and TRBJ2-3; no reliable D call. With 4 bases removed from V and 4 bases from J, the gap between germline ends came to 13 bases. The CDR3 has 14 residues. CDR1 is SGDLS and CDR2 is YYNGEE in the germline V gene. This CDR3 is CASSPRHQADTQYF. CDR3 nucleotides: TGTGCCAGCAGCCCCCGCCATCAGGCAGATACGCAGTATTTT.